One and the same sample provided the 15 T cell receptor beta chains below, sequenced in a study of post-analysis software for immune sequencing data. Study findings and constraints: Patients had higher frequencies than controls of roughly five TRBV segments, including TRBV5-6, TRBV5-1 and TRBV20-1.

The TCR beta cDNA libraries contained unique molecular identifiers. TCRdb ran MiXCR on the PCR reads and lists one entry per CDR3 protein. Here the sample spans 700,000 to 800,000 distinct CDR3 sequences, roughly 27% being singletons. No antigen has been identified for these receptors. The sample comprised blood. These receptors were collected from a girl aged 10 to 17 with multiple sclerosis.

In this sample, this clonotype turned up a few times. The DNA of the CDR3 is TGCAGCGTTGAAGGCGCGGGACTAGCGGGCAATGAGCAGTTCTTC. This translates into CSVEGAGLAGNEQFF. The genes are TRBV29-1 and TRBJ2-1; 12 bases match TRBD2. Germline loops: CDR1 SQVTM, CDR2 ANQGSEA. The V and J ends lost 1 base and 6 bases, in that order; junction bases with no gene match: 4. This CDR3 has 15 residues.

The chain is built from TRBV4-1 and TRBJ1-6, with D possibly TRBD1 on 5 matching bases. The CDR3 extends over 15 amino acids. V was shortened by 1 base and J by 7 bases, with 11 bases between the two germline ends. Germline values: CDR1 MGHRA, CDR2 YSYEKL. The CDR3 loop reads CASSQGGEQNSPLHF. The CDR3 nucleotides read TGCGCCAGCAGCCAAGGGGGGGAGCAGAATTCACCCCTCCACTTT.

The V gene is TRBV6-5, the J gene TRBJ2-5; weak D call: TRBD1 (5 bases). Germline CDR1 and CDR2: MNHEY and SVGAGI. The V end lost 0 bases, the J end lost 4 bases, and 15 bases lay between the germline ends. The CDR3 totals 16 residues. The CDR3 reads CASSYSSGRVGETQYF. CDR3 DNA: TGTGCCAGCAGTTACTCGAGTGGCAGGGTAGGAGAGACCCAGTACTTC.

The gene calls are TRBV4-3 and TRBJ1-6; D perhaps matches TRBD1 (6 bases). V lost 4 bases, J lost 7 bases, and 14 bases lay in between. CDR3 length: 15 amino acids. Germline lookup yields CDR1 LGHNA and CDR2 YSLEER. CDR3 sequence reads: CASSPSVQGNSPLHF. DNA of the CDR3: TGCGCCAGCAGCCCGTCCGTGCAGGGGAATTCACCCCTCCACTTT.

This clonotype was found many times. The CDR3, as DNA: TGTGCCAGCAGTTACGGACCCCGGGGGCTCAATGAGCAGTTCTTC. Translated, it gives CASSYGPRGLNEQFF. This chain links TRBV6-5 with TRBJ2-1; D may correspond to TRBD1 or TRBD2 (6 bases each). The V end was cut by 2 bases, the J end by 6 bases, with 14 bases between. Germline CDR1 MNHEY, CDR2 SVGAGI. The CDR3 runs to 15 residues.

This chain links TRBV28 with TRBJ2-3; 11 nucleotides match TRBD2. This CDR3 spans 15 amino acids. Unmatched junction bases numbered 4, after V lost 2 bases and J lost 6 bases. Germline V gene data show CDR1 as MDHEN and CDR2 as SYDVKM. Here the CDR3 reads CASSLGTSGYDTQYF. The DNA of the CDR3 is TGTGCCAGCAGTTTAGGGACTAGCGGATACGATACGCAGTATTTT.

This clonotype has only a few counts. CDR3: CASSFARVEQYF. The CDR3 DNA follows: TGTGCCAGCAGTTTTGCGCGGGTCGAGCAGTACTTC. The V and J genes are TRBV28 and TRBJ2-7, with D possibly matching TRBD2 (5 bases). In germline, CDR1 is MDHEN, CDR2 SYDVKM. CDR3 length equals 12 residues. V was cut by 3 bases and J by 6 bases, with 9 bases left in between.

CDR3 loop: CATSRDIASGQQFF. The CDR3 DNA reads TGTGCCACCAGCAGAGATATAGCGTCCGGGCAGCAGTTCTTC. The chain joins TRBV15 to TRBJ2-1; tentatively, D is TRBD2 (5 bases). CDR3 length equals 14 residues. With 0 bases removed from V and 11 bases from J, the gap between germline ends came to 14 bases. From germline, CDR1 is LNHNV and CDR2 YYDKDF (reference sequence).

This clonotype has only a few counts. CDR3 DNA sequence: TGCAGTGCTAGAGTGACGGGAAAGCAGTACTTC. This codes for CSARVTGKQYF. This chain uses TRBV20-1 with TRBJ2-5; D possibly corresponds to TRBD2 (5 bases). V lost 1 base, J lost 11 bases, and 11 bases lay in between. Germline V gives CDR1 DFQATT, CDR2 SNEGSKA (reference sequence). The CDR3 is made up of 11 amino acids.

This chain connects TRBV11-2 to TRBJ2-2, with a tentative D call TRBD1 (5 bases). Trimming pared 7 bases from V and 4 bases from J, leaving 10 bases between. CDR1 is SGHAT, CDR2 FQNNGV, per germline. The CDR3 runs 13 residues. CDR3 loop: CASNRQGTGELFF. The CDR3 DNA reads as TGTGCCAGCAATCGGCAGGGCACCGGGGAGCTGTTTTTT.

In its sample, this clonotype was seen a few times. The chain links TRBV6-6 to TRBJ2-5, with TRBD2 identical over 8 bases. The J segment lost 5 bases and the V segment lost 6 bases, leaving 11 bases of the junction unmatched. This CDR3 comprises 15 residues. Germline V gene data show CDR1 as MNHNY and CDR2 as SVGAGI (reference sequence). CDR3 bases: TGTGCCAGCAGCACGAAGCGGGGGCTCGGGGAGACCCAGTACTTC. This codes for CASSTKRGLGETQYF.

This clonotype was picked up many times. The V and J genes are TRBV10-3 and TRBJ2-1; the D is unclear. Germline-derived CDR1 and CDR2 are ENHRY and SYGVKD. This CDR3 region has 13 residues. The germline V and J ends were trimmed by 1 base and 4 bases, with 5 bases remaining between them. CDR3 protein: CAISELEYNEQFF. The CDR3 DNA reads TGTGCCATCAGTGAGTTAGAATACAATGAGCAGTTCTTC.

This clonotype has a handful of counts. V is TRBV10-2 and J is TRBJ1-6; the D is unclear. V was cut by 2 bases and J by 9 bases, with 11 bases left in between. This CDR3 has 14 residues. Looked up from germline, CDR1 is WSHSY and CDR2 is SAAADI. For the CDR3, the DNA is TGCGCCAGCAGTGAGCGTCCGGCAAGTTCACCCCTCCACTTT. Its translation: CASSERPASSPLHF.

This clonotype has a handful of counts. The CDR3 is CASSPPGIGQGLDGYTF. The CDR3 DNA is TGTGCCAGCTCACCACCGGGAATTGGACAGGGCTTGGATGGCTACACCTTC. J is TRBJ1-2 and V is TRBV18; TRBD1 matches 8 bases. The CDR3 length is 17 residues. Germline loops: CDR1 KGHSH, CDR2 LQKENI. After removal of 0 bases from V and 6 bases from J, the junction contained 12 bases not matched to a gene.

The V and J genes are TRBV6-2 or TRBV6-3 and TRBJ2-7, with D possibly being TRBD1 (6 bases). Trimming removed 6 bases from V and 0 bases from J, with 21 bases in between. CDR1 and CDR2 (germline): MNHEY, SVGEGT. The length of the CDR3 is 17 residues. The chain's CDR3 is CASSYELYRAGSYEQYF. CDR3 DNA sequence: TGTGCCAGCAGCTACGAACTCTACAGGGCGGGCTCCTACGAGCAGTACTTC.